The present T cell receptor (beta chain) was sequenced within a study of cytomegalovirus exposure and HLA in healthy donors. About the research overall: Later analysis reported that the roughly 120 validation repertoires shared the platform of the approximately 690 first-cohort repertoires.

In the case of this clone: The antigen is not known.

The study, taken as a whole, reports: Within the 95 to 150 validation repertoires, first-cohort TCR clusters tended to co-occur, according to a later analysis. Reports indicated that the classifier achieved high specificity and sensitivity in diagnosing cytomegalovirus status.

Generated by immunoSEQ multiplex PCR, the TCRdb table keeps only in-frame clones and is missing some. The table has 250,000 to 300,000 clones, roughly 90% seen once. The CDR3 covers 11 residues. Trimming stripped 8 bases from V and 6 bases from J, with 10 bases between. The germline gives CDR1 MNHEY, CDR2 SVGAGI. The sequenced sample consisted of PBMCs. The chain carries TRBV6-5 and TRBJ1-1; the D is unclear. The receptor comes from a woman under 30 in good health and CMV-seronegative. The CDR3 is CASYLSAEAFF. The CDR3 nucleotides read TGTGCCAGCTATCTGAGCGCTGAAGCTTTCTTT.